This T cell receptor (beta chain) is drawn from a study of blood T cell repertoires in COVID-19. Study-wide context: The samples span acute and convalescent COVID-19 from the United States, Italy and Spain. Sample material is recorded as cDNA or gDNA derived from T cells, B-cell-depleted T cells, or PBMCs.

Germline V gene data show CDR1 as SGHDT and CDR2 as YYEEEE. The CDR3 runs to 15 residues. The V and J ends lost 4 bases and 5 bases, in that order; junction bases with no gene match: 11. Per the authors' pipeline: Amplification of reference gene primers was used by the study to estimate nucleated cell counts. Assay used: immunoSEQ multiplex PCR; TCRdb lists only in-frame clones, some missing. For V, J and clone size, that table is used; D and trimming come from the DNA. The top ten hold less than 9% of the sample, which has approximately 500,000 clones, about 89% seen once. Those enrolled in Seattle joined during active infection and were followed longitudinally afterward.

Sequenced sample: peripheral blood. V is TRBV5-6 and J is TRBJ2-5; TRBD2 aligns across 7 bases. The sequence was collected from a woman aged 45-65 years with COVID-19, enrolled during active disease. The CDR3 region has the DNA TGTGCCAGCAGCCAAGACATTTCAGCGGGGGAGACCCAGTACTTC. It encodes CASSQDISAGETQYF.